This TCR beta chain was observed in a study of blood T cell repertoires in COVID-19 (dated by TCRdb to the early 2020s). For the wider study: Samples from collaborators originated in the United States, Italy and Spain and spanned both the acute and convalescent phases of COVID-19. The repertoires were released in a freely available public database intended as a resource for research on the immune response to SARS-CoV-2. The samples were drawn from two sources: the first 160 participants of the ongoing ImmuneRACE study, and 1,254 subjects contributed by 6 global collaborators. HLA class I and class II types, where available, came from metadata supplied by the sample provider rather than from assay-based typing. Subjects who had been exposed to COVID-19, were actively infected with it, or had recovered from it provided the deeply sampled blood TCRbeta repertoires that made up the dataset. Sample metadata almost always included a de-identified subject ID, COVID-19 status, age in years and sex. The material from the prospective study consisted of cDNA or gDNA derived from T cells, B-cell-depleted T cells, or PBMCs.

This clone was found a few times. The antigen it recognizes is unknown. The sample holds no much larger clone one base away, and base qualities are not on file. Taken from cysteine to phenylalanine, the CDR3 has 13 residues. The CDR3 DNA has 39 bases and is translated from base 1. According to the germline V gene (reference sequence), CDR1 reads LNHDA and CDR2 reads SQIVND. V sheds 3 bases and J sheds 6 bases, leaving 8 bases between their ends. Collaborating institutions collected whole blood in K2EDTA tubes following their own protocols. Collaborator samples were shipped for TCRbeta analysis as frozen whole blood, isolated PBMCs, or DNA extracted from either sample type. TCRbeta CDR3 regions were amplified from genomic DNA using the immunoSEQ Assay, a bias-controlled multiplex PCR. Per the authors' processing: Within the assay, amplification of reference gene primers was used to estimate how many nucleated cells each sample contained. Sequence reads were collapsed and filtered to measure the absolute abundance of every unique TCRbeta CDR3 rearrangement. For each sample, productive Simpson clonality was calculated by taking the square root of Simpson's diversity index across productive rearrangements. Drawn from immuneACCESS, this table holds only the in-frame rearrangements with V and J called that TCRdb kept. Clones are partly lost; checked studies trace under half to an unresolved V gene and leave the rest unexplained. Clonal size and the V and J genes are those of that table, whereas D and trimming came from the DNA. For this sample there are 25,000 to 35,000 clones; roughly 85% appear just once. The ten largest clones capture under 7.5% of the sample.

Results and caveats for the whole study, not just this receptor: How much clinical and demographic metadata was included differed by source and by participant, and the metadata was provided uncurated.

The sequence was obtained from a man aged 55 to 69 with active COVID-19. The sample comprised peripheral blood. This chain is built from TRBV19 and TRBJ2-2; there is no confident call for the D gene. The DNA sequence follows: TGTGCCAGTAGTATCCCTCCTTCCGGGGAGCTGTTTTTT. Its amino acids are CASSIPPSGELFF.